These T cell receptor beta chains were read from a single sample in a study of cytomegalovirus exposure and HLA in healthy donors. Measured with immunoSEQ multiplex PCR; TCRdb has only the in-frame clones, and not every one. With some 150,000 clones in the sample, the ten largest clones hold roughly 2%. The sample taken for sequencing was PBMCs. All receptors derive from a woman aged 18-35 years in good health and CMV-seronegative. Both conserved end residues are part of each CDR3. The order of the fields is V gene, CDR3 length, D gene, J gene, CDR3 DNA, CDR3 protein. The D gene is left open where the match is weak.

>TRBV18|14|-|TRBJ1-3
TGTGCCAGCTCACCAAGAGTCTCTGGAAACACCATATATTTT
CASSPRVSGNTIYF
>TRBV27|16|TRBD2|TRBJ2-7
TGTGCCAGCAGTTCCCCCACTAGCGGATTTTCCTACGAGCAGTACTTC
CASSSPTSGFSYEQYF
>TRBV18|13|-|TRBJ2-4
TGTGCCAGCTCATCGGGCGGGGCGGGCATTCAGTACTTC
CASSSGGAGIQYF
>TRBV27|13|-|TRBJ1-2
TGTGCCAGCAGTATGGGCCGAGACTATGGCTACACCTTC
CASSMGRDYGYTF
>TRBV6-6|16|-|TRBJ1-5
TGTGCCAGCAGTTACTCCCCAGGCGGGATCAATCAGCCCCAGCATTTT
CASSYSPGGINQPQHF
>TRBV19|13|TRBD1|TRBJ2-3
TGTGCCAGTAGGGACAGGGGGACAGATACGCAGTATTTT
CASRDRGTDTQYF
>TRBV30|14|-|TRBJ1-1
TGTGCCTGGAGTTGGGGGGGAATGAACACTGAAGCTTTCTTT
CAWSWGGMNTEAFF
>TRBV7-9|17|TRBD1|TRBJ2-2
TGTGCCAGCAGCTTAGTATCCGGACAGGGGGCCACCGGGGAGCTGTTTTTT
CASSLVSGQGATGELFF
>TRBV27|20|TRBD2|TRBJ2-2
TGTGCCAGCAGTTTATGGGGACTAGCGGGAGGGCTCTCGAACACCGGGGAGCTGTTTTTT
CASSLWGLAGGLSNTGELFF
>TRBV5-4|16|TRBD2|TRBJ2-3
TGTGCCAGCAGCTCGGTTCTGGGAGGGAGCACAGATACGCAGTATTTT
CASSSVLGGSTDTQYF
>TRBV10-3|15|-|TRBJ2-5
TGTGCCATCAGTGGGGCTAGCGCTCGTCAAGAGACCCAGTACTTC
CAISGASARQETQYF
>TRBV9|15|-|TRBJ1-1
TGTGCCAGCAGCGCTAGCTCTACGGGGAACACTGAAGCTTTCTTT
CASSASSTGNTEAFF
>TRBV11-2|15|TRBD1|TRBJ1-1
TGTGCCAGCAGCTTAAAGGGGGCGCGGGGCACTGAAGCTTTCTTT
CASSLKGARGTEAFF
>TRBV29-1|14|TRBD2|TRBJ2-2
TGCAGCACCGGGACTAGCGGAAACACCGGGGAGCTGTTTTTT
CSTGTSGNTGELFF